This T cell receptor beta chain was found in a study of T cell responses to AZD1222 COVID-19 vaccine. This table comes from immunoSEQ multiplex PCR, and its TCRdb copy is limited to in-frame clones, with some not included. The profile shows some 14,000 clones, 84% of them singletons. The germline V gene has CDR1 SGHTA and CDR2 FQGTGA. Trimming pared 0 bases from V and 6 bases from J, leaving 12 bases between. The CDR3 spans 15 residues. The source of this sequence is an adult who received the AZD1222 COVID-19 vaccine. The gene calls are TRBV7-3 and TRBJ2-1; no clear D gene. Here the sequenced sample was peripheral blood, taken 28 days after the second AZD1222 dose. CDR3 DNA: TGTGCCAGCAGCTTAACGTCCAAAACCCTCAATGAGCAGTTCTTC. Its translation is CASSLTSKTLNEQFF.